The present T cell receptor beta chain was sequenced within a study of T cells expressing NK-cell markers. Whole-study context: The TCR beta repertoires originated in sorted CD3+CD56+NKG2C+, CD3+CD56+NKG2C- and CD3+CD56-NKG2C+ T cells.

CDR1 is SGHRS and CDR2 is YFSETQ in the germline V gene. CDR3 length: 14 amino acids. TCRdb re-called the 5' RACE reads and shows each CDR3 protein once, DNA omitted. The repertoire table contains roughly 350,000 distinct CDR3 sequences. The sequence derives from a man between 18 and 69 years old in good health. The sample taken for sequencing was blood T cells: a sorted CD56 or NKG2C T cell subset, CD4+ or CD8+ T cells, or bulk PBMC T cells (not recorded which). The chain uses TRBV5-1 and TRBJ1-2. The CDR3 region is CASSPTRNNYGYTF.